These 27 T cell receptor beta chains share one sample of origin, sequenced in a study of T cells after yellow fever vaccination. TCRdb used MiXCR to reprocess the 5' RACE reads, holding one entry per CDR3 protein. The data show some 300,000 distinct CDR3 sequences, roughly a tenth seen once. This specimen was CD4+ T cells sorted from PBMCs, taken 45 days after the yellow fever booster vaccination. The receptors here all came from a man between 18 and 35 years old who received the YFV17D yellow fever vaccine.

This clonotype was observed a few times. CDR3 region: CASSSGLEYEQYF. The CDR3 nucleotides are TGTGCCAGCAGCTCAGGACTGGAGTACGAGCAGTACTTC. The rearrangement joins TRBV5-6 to TRBJ2-7, with D possibly being TRBD2 (5 bases). Trimming shortened V by 3 bases and J by 4 bases, and 11 bases separated the two germline ends. Germline-derived CDR1 and CDR2 are SGHDT and YYEEEE. There are 13 residues in the CDR3.

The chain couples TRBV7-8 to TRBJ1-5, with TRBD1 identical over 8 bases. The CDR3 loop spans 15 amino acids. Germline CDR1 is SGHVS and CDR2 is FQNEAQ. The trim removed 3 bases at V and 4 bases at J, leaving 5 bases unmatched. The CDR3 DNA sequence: TGTGCCAGCAGCTTGGGGACAGGACCTAATCAGCCCCAGCATTTT. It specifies CASSLGTGPNQPQHF.

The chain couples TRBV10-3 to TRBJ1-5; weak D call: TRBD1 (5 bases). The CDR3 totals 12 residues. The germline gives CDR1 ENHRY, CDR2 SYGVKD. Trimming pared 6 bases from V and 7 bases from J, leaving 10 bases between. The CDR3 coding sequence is TGTGCCATCAGCGCAGGGAACCAGCCCCAGCATTTT. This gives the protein CAISAGNQPQHF.

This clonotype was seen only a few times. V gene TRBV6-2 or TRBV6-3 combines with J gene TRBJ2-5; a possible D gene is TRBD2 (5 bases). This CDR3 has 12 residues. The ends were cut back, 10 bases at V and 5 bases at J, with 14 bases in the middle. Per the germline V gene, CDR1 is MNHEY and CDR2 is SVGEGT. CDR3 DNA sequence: TGTGCCACAGCACCCGGGGAGGAGACCCAGTACTTC. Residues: CATAPGEETQYF.

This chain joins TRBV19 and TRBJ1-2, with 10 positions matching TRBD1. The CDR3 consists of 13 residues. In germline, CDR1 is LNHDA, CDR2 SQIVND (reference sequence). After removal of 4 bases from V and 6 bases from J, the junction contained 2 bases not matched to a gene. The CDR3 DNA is TGTGCCAGTAGTACCGGGACAGGGGATGGCTACACCTTC. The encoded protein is CASSTGTGDGYTF.

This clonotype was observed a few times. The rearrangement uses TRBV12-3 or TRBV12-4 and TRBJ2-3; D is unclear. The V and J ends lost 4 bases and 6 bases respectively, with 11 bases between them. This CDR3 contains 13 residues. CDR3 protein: CASSYLLGDTQYF. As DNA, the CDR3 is TGTGCCAGCAGTTACCTTCTCGGGGATACGCAGTATTTT.

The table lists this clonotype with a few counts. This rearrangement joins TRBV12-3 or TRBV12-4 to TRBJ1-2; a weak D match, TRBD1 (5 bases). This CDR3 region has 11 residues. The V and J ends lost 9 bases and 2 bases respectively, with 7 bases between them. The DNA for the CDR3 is TGTGCCAGTGGGACGAACTATGGCTACACCTTC. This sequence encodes CASGTNYGYTF.

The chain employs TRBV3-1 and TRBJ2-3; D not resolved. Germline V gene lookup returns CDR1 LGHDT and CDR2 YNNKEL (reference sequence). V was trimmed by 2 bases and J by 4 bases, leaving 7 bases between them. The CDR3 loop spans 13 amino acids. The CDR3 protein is CASSQSAADTQYF. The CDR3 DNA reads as TGTGCCAGCAGCCAATCTGCGGCAGATACGCAGTATTTT.

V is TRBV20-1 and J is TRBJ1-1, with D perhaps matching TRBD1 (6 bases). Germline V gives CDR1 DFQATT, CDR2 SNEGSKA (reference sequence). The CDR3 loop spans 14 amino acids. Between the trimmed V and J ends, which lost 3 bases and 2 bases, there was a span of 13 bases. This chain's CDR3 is CSARAGTPNTEAFF. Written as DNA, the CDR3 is TGCAGTGCTAGGGCCGGGACACCTAACACTGAAGCTTTCTTT.

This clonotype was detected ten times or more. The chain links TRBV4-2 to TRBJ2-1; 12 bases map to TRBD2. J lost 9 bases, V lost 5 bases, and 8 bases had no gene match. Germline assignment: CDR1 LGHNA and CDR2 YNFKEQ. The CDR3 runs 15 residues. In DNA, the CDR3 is TGTGCCAGCAGCTCCCTAGCGGGGGGGCCGCCTGAGCAGTTCTTC. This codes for CASSSLAGGPPEQFF.

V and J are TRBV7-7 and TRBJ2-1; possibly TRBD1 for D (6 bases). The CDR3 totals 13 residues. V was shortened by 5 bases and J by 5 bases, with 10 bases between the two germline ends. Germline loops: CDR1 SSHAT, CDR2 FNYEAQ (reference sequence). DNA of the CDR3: TGTGCCAGCAGCCCGGACAGAGACAATGAGCAGTTCTTC. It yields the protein CASSPDRDNEQFF. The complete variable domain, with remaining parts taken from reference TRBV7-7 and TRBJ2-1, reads GAGVSQSPRYKVTKRGQDVTLRCDPISSHATLYWYQQALGQGPEFLTYFNYEAQPDKSGLPSDRFSAERPEGSISTLTIQRTEQRDSAMYRCASSPDRDNEQFFGPGTRLTVL.

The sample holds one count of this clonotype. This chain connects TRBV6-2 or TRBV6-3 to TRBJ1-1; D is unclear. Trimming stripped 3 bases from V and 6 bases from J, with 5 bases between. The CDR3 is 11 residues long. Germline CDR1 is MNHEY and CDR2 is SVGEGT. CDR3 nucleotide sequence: TGTGCCAGCAGTTATGACTCTGAAGCTTTCTTT. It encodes CASSYDSEAFF.

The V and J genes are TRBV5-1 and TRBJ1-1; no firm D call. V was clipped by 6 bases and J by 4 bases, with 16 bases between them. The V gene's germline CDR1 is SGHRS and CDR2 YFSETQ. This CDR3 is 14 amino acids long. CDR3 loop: CASNPTPGVTEAFF. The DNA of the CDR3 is TGCGCCAGCAACCCGACCCCTGGGGTCACTGAAGCTTTCTTT.

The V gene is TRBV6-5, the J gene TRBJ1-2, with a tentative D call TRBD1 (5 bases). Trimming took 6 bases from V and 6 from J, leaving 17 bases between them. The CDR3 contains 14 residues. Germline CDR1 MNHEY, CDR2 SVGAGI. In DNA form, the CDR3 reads TGTGCCAGCAGCCCCGGCGGCAGGGTCGATGGCTACACCTTC. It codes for CASSPGGRVDGYTF.

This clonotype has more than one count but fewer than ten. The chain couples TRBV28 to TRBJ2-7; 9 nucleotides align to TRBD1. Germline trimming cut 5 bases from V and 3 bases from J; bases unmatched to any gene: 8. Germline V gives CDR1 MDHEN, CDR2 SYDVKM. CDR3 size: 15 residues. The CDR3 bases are TGTGCCAGCAGTCCCGGGGACAGGGTCCACTACGAGCAGTACGTC. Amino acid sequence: CASSPGDRVHYEQYV.

The CDR3 loop is CASSLPRSSSYNSPLHF. CDR3 sequence (DNA): TGTGCCAGCAGCTTGCCTCGCAGTAGCTCCTATAATTCACCCCTCCACTTT. The chain uses TRBV5-6 and TRBJ1-6; the D is unclear. Germline-derived CDR1 and CDR2 are SGHDT and YYEEEE. Trimming stripped 1 base from V and 0 bases from J, with 11 bases between. The CDR3 extends over 17 amino acids.

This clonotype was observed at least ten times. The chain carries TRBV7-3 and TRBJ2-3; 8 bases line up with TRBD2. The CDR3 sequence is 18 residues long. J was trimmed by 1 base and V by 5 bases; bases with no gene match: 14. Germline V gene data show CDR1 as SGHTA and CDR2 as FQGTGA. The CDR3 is CASSRIGSGGSGTDTQYF. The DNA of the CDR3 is TGTGCCAGCAGCCGAATAGGGAGCGGGGGATCGGGCACAGATACGCAGTATTTT. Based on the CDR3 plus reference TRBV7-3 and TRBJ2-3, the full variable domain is GAGVSQTPSNKVTEKGKYVELRCDPISGHTALYWYRQSLGQGPEFLIYFQGTGAADDSGLPNDRFFAVRPEGSVSTLKIQRTERGDSAVYLCASSRIGSGGSGTDTQYFGPGTRLTVL.

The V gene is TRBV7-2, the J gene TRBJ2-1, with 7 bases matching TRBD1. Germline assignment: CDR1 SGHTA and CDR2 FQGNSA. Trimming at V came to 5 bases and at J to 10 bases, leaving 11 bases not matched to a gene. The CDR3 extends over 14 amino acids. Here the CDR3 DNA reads TGTGCCAGCAGCCAGACGGACCGACAGGGAGAGCAGTTCTTC. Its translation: CASSQTDRQGEQFF.

The CDR3 reads CSARFTGEEKLFF. The CDR3 DNA reads as TGCAGTGCTAGGTTTACAGGGGAAGAAAAACTGTTTTTT. The gene calls are TRBV20-1 and TRBJ1-4; 7 nucleotides match TRBD1. Germline V gives CDR1 DFQATT, CDR2 SNEGSKA (reference sequence). Losses at the gene ends were 3 bases for V and 8 bases for J; bases not matched to a gene: 6. CDR3 size: 13 residues.

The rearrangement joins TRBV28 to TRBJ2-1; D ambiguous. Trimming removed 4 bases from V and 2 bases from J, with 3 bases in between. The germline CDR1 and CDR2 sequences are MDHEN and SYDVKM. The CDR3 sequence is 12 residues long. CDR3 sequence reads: CASSSTYNEQFF. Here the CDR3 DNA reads TGTGCCAGCAGTTCCACCTACAATGAGCAGTTCTTC.

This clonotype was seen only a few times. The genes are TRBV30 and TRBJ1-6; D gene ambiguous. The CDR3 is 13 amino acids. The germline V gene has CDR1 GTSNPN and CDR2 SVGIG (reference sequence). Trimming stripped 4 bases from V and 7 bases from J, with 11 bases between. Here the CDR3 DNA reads TGTGCCTGGACCGGCGAGCGGAATTCACCCCTCCACTTT. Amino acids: CAWTGERNSPLHF.

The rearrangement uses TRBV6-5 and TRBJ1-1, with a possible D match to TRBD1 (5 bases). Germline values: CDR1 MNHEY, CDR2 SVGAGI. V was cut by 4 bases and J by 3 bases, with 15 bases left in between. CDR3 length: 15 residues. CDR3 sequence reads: CASSSMAGGDTEAFF. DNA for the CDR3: TGTGCCAGCAGTTCAATGGCCGGGGGGGACACTGAAGCTTTCTTT.

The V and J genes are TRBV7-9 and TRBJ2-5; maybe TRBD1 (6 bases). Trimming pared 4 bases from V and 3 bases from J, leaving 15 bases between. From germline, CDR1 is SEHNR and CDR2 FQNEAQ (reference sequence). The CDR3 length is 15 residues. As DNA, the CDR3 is TGTGCCAGCAGCTCCATCGGGGCAGGGGAAGAGACCCAGTACTTC. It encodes CASSSIGAGEETQYF.

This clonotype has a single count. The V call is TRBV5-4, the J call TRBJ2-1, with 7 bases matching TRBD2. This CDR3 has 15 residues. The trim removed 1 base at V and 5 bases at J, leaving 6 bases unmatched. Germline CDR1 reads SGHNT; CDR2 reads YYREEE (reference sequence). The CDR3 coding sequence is TGTGCCAGCAGCTTGATGGGGGGGAGACACAATGAGCAGTTCTTC. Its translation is CASSLMGGRHNEQFF.

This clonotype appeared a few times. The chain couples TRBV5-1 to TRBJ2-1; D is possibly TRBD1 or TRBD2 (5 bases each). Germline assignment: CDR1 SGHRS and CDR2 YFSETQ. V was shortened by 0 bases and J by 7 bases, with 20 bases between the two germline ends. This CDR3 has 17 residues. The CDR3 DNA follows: TGCGCCAGCAGCTTGGCGGGCCTAGGGGCGGGCTCGAATGAGCAGTTCTTC. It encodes CASSLAGLGAGSNEQFF.

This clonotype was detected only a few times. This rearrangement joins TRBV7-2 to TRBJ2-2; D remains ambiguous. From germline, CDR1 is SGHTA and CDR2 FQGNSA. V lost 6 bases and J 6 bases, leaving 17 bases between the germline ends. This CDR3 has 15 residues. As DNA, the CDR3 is TGTGCCAGCAGTCCAGGTTCCGGGTGGGCCGGGGAGCTGTTTTTT. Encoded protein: CASSPGSGWAGELFF.

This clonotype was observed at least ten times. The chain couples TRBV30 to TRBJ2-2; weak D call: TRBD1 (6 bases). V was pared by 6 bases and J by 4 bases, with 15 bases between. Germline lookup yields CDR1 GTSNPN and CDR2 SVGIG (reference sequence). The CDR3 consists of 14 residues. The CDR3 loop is CACTQGSLTGELFF. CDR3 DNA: TGTGCCTGCACCCAGGGGAGCCTCACCGGGGAGCTGTTTTTT.